Sequencing of this T cell receptor beta chain was carried out in a study of cytomegalovirus exposure and HLA in healthy donors. Study-level background: Among the 350 to 400 donors who were genotyped, roughly 86% fell in the genetic ancestry cluster that is associated with self-reported Caucasian donors.

Germline CDR1 is LNHDA and CDR2 is SQIVND (reference sequence). Trimming removed 6 bases from V and 5 bases from J, with 11 bases in between. The CDR3 is 13 amino acids. Amplification used 60 Vbeta primers and 13 Jbeta primers. This table comes from immunoSEQ multiplex PCR, and its TCRdb copy is limited to in-frame clones, with some not included. The table has 100,000 to 150,000 clones, roughly a tenth seen once. The TCR originated in a young woman in good health and CMV-seropositive. The gene calls are TRBV19 and TRBJ1-5; possible D gene TRBD1, 6 bases. Sequencing used PBMCs. The CDR3 nucleotides are TGTGCCAGTAGACCACAGGGAGATCAGCCCCAGCATTTT. Protein: CASRPQGDQPQHF.